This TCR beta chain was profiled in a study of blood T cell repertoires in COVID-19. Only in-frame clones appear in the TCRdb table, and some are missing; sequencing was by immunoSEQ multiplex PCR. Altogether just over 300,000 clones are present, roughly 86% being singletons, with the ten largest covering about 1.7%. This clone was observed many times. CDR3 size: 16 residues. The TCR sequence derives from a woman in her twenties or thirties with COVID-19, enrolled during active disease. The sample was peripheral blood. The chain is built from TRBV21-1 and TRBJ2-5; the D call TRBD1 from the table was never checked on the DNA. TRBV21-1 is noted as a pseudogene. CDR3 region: CASDDRGCHLQETQYF. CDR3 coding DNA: TGTGCCAGCGACGACAGGGGGTGTCACCTACAAGAGACCCAGTACTTC.